This TCR beta chain was obtained from a study of cytomegalovirus exposure and HLA in healthy donors. Turning to the study itself: In an earlier analysis, some 110 million unique TCR beta sequences were found from 150 million to 200 million T cells. Study-level results: The authors confirmed in vitro that three CMV-associated chains were specific for CMV antigens.

PCR primers comprised 60 Vbeta and 13 Jbeta primers. Using immunoSEQ multiplex PCR, the repertoire was profiled, and TCRdb retains in-frame clones only, with some absent. The sample has roughly 130,000 clones; around two thirds are singletons. On this clone itself: As yet, its antigen is unknown.

Sequencing was done on a sample of PBMCs. The origin of this receptor is a woman between 35 and 50 years old in good health and CMV-seropositive.

For the CDR3, the DNA is TGTGCCAGTAGTAATAGCTATGGCTACACCTTC. Its translation is CASSNSYGYTF. The chain combines TRBV19 with TRBJ1-2; D gene uncertain. Trimming pared 4 bases from V and 4 bases from J, leaving 4 bases between. From germline, CDR1 is LNHDA and CDR2 SQIVND (reference sequence). The CDR3 is 11 amino acids.